This T cell receptor beta chain was identified in a study of T cells in Graves' hyperthyroidism and ophthalmopathy. Overall study results and limits: Blood also held most thyroid clonotypes expanded beyond 0.001. Ophthalmopathy got predicted by the model a median approximately 6.3 months before its onset.

RNA transcripts were the template for amplifying TCR beta CDR3 regions. The TCR CDR3 first-round RT-PCR relied on the HTBI primer set. Each CDR3 protein is one row after TCRdb ran MiXCR on the multiplex PCR reads. The sample yields approximately 400,000 distinct CDR3 sequences, about a fifth seen once. In regard to this clonotype: What it binds is not known.

V was pared by 2 bases and J by 4 bases, with 11 bases between. Germline CDR1 is ENHRY and CDR2 is SYGVKD. This CDR3 has 14 amino acids. Reasons for excluding patients were uncontrolled infection, other autoimmune disease, pregnancy or lactation. Clinical symptoms, serum thyroxine and TRAb, thyroid ultrasound and orbital computed tomography were used for the diagnoses. The receptor was isolated from a young man with Graves' ophthalmopathy. This chain links TRBV10-3 with TRBJ1-1; D not certain. The source material was blood. CDR3 protein: CAISETEGGTEAFF. The CDR3 coding sequence is TGTGCCATCAGTGAGACGGAGGGAGGCACTGAAGCTTTCTTT.